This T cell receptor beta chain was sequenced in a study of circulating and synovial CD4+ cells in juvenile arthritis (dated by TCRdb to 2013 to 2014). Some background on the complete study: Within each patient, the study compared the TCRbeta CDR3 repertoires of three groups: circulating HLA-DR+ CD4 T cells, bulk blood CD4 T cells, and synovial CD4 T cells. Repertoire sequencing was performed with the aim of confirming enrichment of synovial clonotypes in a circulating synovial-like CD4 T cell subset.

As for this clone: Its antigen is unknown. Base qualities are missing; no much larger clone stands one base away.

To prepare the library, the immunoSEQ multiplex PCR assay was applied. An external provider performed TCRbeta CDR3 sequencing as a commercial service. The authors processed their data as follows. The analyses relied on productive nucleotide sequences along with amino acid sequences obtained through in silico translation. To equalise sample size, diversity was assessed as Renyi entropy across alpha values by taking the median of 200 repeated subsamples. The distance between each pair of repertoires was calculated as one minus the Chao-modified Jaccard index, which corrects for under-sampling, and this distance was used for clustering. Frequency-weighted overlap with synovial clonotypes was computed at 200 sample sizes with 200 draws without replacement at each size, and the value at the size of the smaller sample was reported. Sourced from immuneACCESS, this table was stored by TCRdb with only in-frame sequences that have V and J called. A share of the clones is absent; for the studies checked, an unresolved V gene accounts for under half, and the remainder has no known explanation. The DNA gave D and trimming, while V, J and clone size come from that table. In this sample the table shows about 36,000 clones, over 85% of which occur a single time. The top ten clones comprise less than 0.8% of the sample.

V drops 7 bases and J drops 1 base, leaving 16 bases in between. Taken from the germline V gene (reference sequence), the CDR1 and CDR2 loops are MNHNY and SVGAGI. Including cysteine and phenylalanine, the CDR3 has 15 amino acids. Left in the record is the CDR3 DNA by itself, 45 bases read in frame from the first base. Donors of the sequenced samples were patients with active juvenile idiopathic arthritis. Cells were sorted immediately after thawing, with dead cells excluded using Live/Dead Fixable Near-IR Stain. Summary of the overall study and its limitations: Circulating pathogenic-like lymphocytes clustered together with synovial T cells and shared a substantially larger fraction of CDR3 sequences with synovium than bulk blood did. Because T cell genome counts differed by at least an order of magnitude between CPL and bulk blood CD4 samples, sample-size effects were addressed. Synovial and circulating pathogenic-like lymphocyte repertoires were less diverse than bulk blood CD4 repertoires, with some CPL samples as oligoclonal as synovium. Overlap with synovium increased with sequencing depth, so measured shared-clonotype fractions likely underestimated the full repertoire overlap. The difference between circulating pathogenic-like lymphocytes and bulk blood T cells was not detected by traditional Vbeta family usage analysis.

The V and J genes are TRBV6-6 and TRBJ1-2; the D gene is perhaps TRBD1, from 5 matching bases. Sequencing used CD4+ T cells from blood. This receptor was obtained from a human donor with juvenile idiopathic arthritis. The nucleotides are TGTGCCAGCACTAAACCCACGGGGGGTAACTATGGCTACACCTTC. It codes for CASTKPTGGNYGYTF.